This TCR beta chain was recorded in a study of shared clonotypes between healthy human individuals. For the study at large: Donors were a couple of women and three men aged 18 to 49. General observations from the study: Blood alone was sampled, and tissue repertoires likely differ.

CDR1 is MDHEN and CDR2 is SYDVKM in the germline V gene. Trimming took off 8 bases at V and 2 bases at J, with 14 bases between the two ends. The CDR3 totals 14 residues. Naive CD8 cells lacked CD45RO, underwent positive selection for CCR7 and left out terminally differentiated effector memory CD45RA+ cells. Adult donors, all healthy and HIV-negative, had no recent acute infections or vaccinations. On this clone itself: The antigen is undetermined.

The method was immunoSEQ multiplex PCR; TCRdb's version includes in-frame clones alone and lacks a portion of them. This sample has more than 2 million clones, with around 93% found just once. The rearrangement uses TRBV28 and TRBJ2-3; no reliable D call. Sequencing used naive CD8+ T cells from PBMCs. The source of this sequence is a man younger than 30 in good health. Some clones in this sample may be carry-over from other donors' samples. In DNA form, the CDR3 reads TGTGCCAGCGGAACCAGAGGAATCACAGATACGCAGTATTTT. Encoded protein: CASGTRGITDTQYF.